The next 6 T cell receptor beta chains were all read from a single sample in a study of blood T cell repertoires in COVID-19. The method was immunoSEQ multiplex PCR; TCRdb's version includes in-frame clones alone and lacks a portion of them. The data show under 250,000 clones, 75% to 90% seen once. Sequenced: peripheral blood. These receptors were obtained from a woman aged 70-85 years with active or convalescent COVID-19.

The gene calls are TRBV19 and TRBJ2-1; perhaps TRBD2 as D (6 bases). Between the trimmed V and J ends, which lost 2 bases and 0 bases, there was a span of 17 bases. The CDR3 totals 18 residues. In germline, CDR1 is LNHDA, CDR2 SQIVND (reference sequence). In DNA, the CDR3 is TGTGCCAGTAGTATATCCCCCCTGGGACTGAGCTCCTACAATGAGCAGTTCTTC. This gives the protein CASSISPLGLSSYNEQFF.

This clone has just one count. The rearrangement uses TRBV18 and TRBJ1-1; D is perhaps TRBD1 (5 bases). Germline CDR1 is KGHSH and CDR2 is LQKENI. There are 15 residues in the CDR3. V lost 3 bases to trimming and J lost 3 bases, with 14 bases between them. As DNA, the CDR3 is TGTGCCAGCTCACCGGGGGAGGGGTCTCACACTGAAGCTTTCTTT. Protein product: CASSPGEGSHTEAFF.

This clone was seen a few times. The rearrangement joins TRBV7-9 to TRBJ2-2, with 7 bases lining up with TRBD1. The ends lost 4 bases at V and 5 bases at J; junction bases unmatched: 7. This CDR3 is built from 15 residues. CDR1 and CDR2 from the germline V gene are SEHNR and FQNEAQ (reference sequence). The CDR3, as DNA: TGTGCCAGCAGCTACGGGACAGTTGAGACCGGGGAGCTGTTTTTT. The encoded protein is CASSYGTVETGELFF.

This chain links TRBV4-3 with TRBJ2-7; 7 bases match TRBD1. Germline CDR1 is LGHNA and CDR2 is YSLEER. The CDR3 sequence is 16 residues long. Trimming took 2 bases from V and 1 from J; bases not matched to a gene: 8. CDR3 loop: CASSQTKDRSSYEQYF. CDR3 sequence (DNA): TGCGCCAGCAGCCAAACTAAGGACAGGAGTTCCTACGAGCAGTACTTC.

The rearrangement uses TRBV5-1 and TRBJ1-6; 7 nucleotides align to TRBD1. J was trimmed by 5 bases and V by 3 bases; bases with no gene match: 5. The CDR3 totals 15 residues. Germline loops: CDR1 SGHRS, CDR2 YFSETQ. The CDR3 protein is CASSSLDRNNSPLHF. In DNA form, the CDR3 reads TGCGCCAGCAGCTCCCTGGACAGGAATAATTCACCCCTCCACTTT.

In regard to this clone: This sequence may be a read error, since a much larger clone differs from it by one base. V gene TRBV11-3 combines with J gene TRBJ1-1; tentatively, D is TRBD1 (5 bases). The germline V gene encodes CDR1 SGHNT and CDR2 YENEEA. With 3 bases removed from V and 2 bases from J, the gap between germline ends came to 7 bases. The CDR3 totals 13 residues. This chain's CDR3 is CASSFQGNTEAFF. The CDR3 coding sequence is TGTGCCAGCAGCTTCCAGGGTAACACTGAAGCTTTCTTT.